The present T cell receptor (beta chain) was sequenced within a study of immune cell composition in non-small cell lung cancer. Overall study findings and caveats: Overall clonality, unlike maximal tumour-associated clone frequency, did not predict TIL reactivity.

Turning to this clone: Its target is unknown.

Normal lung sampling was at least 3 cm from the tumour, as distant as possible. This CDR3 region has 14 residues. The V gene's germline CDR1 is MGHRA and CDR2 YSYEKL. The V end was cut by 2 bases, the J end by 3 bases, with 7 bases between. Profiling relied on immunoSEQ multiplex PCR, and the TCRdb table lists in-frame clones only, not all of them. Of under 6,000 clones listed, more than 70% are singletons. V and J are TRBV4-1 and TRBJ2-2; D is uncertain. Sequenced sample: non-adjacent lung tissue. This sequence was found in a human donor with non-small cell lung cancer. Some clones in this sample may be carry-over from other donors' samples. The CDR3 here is CASSQRLHTGELFF. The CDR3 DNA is TGCGCCAGCAGCCAAAGACTTCACACCGGGGAGCTGTTTTTT.